Reported below is one TCR beta chain. Its antigen target is currently unknown. Qualities for individual bases were not recorded, and no much larger clone is one base off. This specimen belongs to a study of cytomegalovirus exposure and HLA in healthy donors (dated 2017 in TCRdb). Background for the entire study: According to a later analysis, the roughly 120 validation repertoires were produced on the same platform as the 680 or so repertoires of the first cohort. To predict cytomegalovirus infection status, the study combined high-throughput TCR immunosequencing, statistical association of individual TCRs with disease status, and machine learning. The study was designed to test whether signatures of past pathogen exposure could be identified by cataloging public T cell receptors. In addition to the first cohort of roughly 670 subjects, a separate validation cohort of about 120 different subjects was used.

Donors formed part of the validation cohort, which comprised 120 subjects and was distinct from the first cohort of over 500 subjects. Library generation was performed with the immunoSEQ multiplex PCR assay. The study's own analysis went as follows. A statistical classification framework was built to diagnose cytomegalovirus status from the catalog of TCR beta chain sequences. TCRdb carries this immuneACCESS record with in-frame sequences only. Its versions omit some clonotypes, under half of them owing to an unresolved V gene in the studies checked, with the rest unexplained. V and J calls and clone size come straight from that table; D and trimming were deduced from the DNA. This sample gives more than 55,000 clones in total; roughly 90% of them show up just once. Roughly 1.2% of the sample rests with the top ten. There are 17 amino acids in the CDR3, from cysteine to phenylalanine inclusive. The sequence is cut down to CDR3 DNA, 51 bases in frame from base 1. CDR1 and CDR2 are read off the germline V gene as SGHDT and YYEEEE. V is pruned by 3 bases and J by 0 bases, leaving 2 bases of the junction without a gene match.

Summary of the overall study and its limitations: Subsequent analysis determined that TCRs grouped into clusters in the first cohort also showed a tendency toward co-occurrence across the 120 or so validation repertoires, and approximately 94% of cluster scores exceeded 0. In vitro tests confirmed that a few of the cytomegalovirus-associated TCR beta chains recognize cytomegalovirus antigens. In the study, some 180 TCR beta chains were listed as associated with cytomegalovirus. The authors suggested that the approach could potentially be generalized to other disease states and immunological phenotypes. A later analysis lacked HLA typing for the validation cohort, so it scored co-occurrence in that cohort across all 120 or so repertoires. Most TCR sequences were seen in very few donors, while some public TCRs were found in many individuals. Cytomegalovirus status was reported to be diagnosed by the classifier with high specificity and sensitivity in both the original and validation cohorts.

This sequence originates from a woman aged 18-29 years in good health and CMV-seronegative. The sequenced sample was PBMCs. The sequence links TRBV5-6 to TRBJ2-6, with 11 bases aligning to TRBD1. The sequenced DNA is TGTGCCAGCAGCTCCGGGACAGGGGGCTCTGGGGCCAACGTCCTGACTTTC. Its translation reads: CASSSGTGGSGANVLTF.